This T cell receptor (beta chain) was identified in a study of blood T cell repertoires in COVID-19. About the research overall: PBMCs, B-cell-depleted T cells, or T cells provided the cDNA or gDNA that made up the material.

CDR1 is KGHDR and CDR2 is SFDVKD in the germline V gene. V shed 9 bases and J shed 1 base, with 10 bases lying between them. This CDR3 spans 13 amino acids. Generated by immunoSEQ multiplex PCR, the TCRdb table keeps only in-frame clones and is missing some. The data show a few hundred thousand clones, nearly 90% seen once. The V and J genes are TRBV24-1 and TRBJ2-3; no definite D call. Sequenced sample: PBMCs or T cells enriched from blood (not recorded which). The clonotype comes from a man aged 30 to 39 who had been exposed to COVID-19. The DNA of the CDR3 is TGTGCCACCGGCGGCCACGGCACAGATACGCAGTATTTT. Its translation: CATGGHGTDTQYF.